This T cell receptor beta chain was identified in a study of cytomegalovirus exposure and HLA in healthy donors. The PCR employed 60 Vbeta primers together with 13 Jbeta primers. Data came from immunoSEQ multiplex PCR; TCRdb stores just in-frame clones and leaves some out. Recorded for this sample: under 250,000 clones. What was sequenced was PBMCs. The TCR comes from a girl aged 2 to 9 in good health and CMV-seropositive.

The CDR3 DNA is TGCGCCAGCAGCTTCCTTTCGAGCGGACTATCCTACGAGCAGTACTTC. Protein: CASSFLSSGLSYEQYF. V and J are TRBV5-1 and TRBJ2-7, with D maybe TRBD2 (6 bases). V lost 2 bases to trimming and J lost 1 base, with 16 bases between them. Germline values: CDR1 SGHRS, CDR2 YFSETQ. The CDR3 consists of 16 residues.